Below, one T cell receptor beta chain is given with its context. The source of the sample is a study of blood T cell repertoires in COVID-19. Across the whole study: Material from acute and convalescent COVID-19 was sourced from the United States, Italy and Spain. From T cells, B-cell-depleted T cells, or PBMCs came the material, which was cDNA or gDNA.

CDR3 length: 14 amino acids. The germline V gene encodes CDR1 MNHEY and CDR2 SVGAGI. V gave up 6 bases and J gave up 1 base, with 10 bases separating them. In the authors' workflow: Cell counts per sample came from amplifying reference gene primers. Only in-frame clones appear in the TCRdb table, and some are missing; sequencing was by immunoSEQ multiplex PCR. V, J and clone size derive from that table, while D and trimming were established from the DNA sequence. The table includes approximately 300,000 clones, 88% detected once. Sequencing used peripheral blood. The sequence came from a woman aged 50 to 60 with active or convalescent COVID-19. The genes are TRBV6-5 and TRBJ1-3; D unresolved. CDR3 in amino acids: CASRLAASGNTIYF. CDR3 in DNA: TGTGCCAGCAGGTTAGCTGCTTCTGGAAACACCATATATTTT.